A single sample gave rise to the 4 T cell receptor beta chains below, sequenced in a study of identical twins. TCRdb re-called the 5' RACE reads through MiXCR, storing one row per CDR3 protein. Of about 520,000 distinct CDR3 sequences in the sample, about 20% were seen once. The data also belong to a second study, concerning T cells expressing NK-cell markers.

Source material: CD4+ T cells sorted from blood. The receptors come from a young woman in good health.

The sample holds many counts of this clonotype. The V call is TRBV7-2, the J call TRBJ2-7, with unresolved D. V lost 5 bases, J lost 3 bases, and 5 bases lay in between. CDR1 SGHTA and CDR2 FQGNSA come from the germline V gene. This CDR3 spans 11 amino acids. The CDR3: CASSPNYEQYF. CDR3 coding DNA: TGTGCCAGCAGCCCCAACTACGAGCAGTACTTC.

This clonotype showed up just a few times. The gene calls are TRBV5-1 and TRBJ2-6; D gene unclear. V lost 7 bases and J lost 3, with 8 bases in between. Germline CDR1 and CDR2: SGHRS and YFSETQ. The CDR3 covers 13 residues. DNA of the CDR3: TGCGCCAGCGGTACAAGTGGGGCCAACGTCCTGACTTTC. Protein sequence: CASGTSGANVLTF.

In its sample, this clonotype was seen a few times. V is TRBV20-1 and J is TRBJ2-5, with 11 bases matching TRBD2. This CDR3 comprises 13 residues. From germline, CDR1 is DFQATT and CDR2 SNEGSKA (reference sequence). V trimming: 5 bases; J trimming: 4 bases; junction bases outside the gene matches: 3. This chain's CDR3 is CSAGTSGSETQYF. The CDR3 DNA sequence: TGCAGTGCTGGGACTAGCGGTTCAGAGACCCAGTACTTC.

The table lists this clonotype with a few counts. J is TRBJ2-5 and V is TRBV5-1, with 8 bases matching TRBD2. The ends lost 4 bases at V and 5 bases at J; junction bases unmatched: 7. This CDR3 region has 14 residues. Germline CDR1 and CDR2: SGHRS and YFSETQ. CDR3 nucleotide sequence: TGCGCCAGCAGCCTCGAGCGGGAGCGGGAGACCCAGTACTTC. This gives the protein CASSLERERETQYF.